These T cell receptor beta chains were read from a single sample in a study of blood T cell repertoires in COVID-19. Produced via immunoSEQ multiplex PCR; TCRdb's table is partial and in-frame only. The sample has approximately 71,000 clones, less than 80% seen once. The specimen sequenced was peripheral blood. The source is a man aged 60 to 69 with active or convalescent COVID-19. CDR3s include the opening cysteine and the closing phenylalanine or tryptophan. D genes are given only for firm matches. Clone size is given for some rows only: seen once, a few or many times, or a class if the clone is expanded.

V: TRBV5-4
D: -
J: TRBJ1-1
size: -
CDR3: CASSPEGGLNTEAFF
DNA: TGTGCCAGCAGCCCCGAGGGAGGACTGAACACTGAAGCTTTCTTT

V: TRBV5-4
D: TRBD1
J: TRBJ2-3
size: once
CDR3: CASSSAQGASTDTQYF
DNA: TGTGCCAGCAGCTCCGCGCAGGGGGCATCGACAGATACGCAGTATTTT

V: TRBV29-1
D: -
J: TRBJ1-1
size: -
CDR3: CSVGGYFTEAFF
DNA: TGCAGCGTAGGGGGTTATTTCACTGAAGCTTTCTTT

V: TRBV7-2
D: -
J: TRBJ1-1
size: -
CDR3: CASSLLLSTGTEAFF
DNA: TGTGCCAGCAGCCTCCTCCTATCCACGGGGACTGAAGCTTTCTTT

V: TRBV3-1/TRBV3-2
D: -
J: TRBJ1-1
size: -
CDR3: CASSQVGGARTEAFF
DNA: TGTGCCAGCAGCCAAGTCGGGGGGGCTCGTACTGAAGCTTTCTTT

V: TRBV11-2
D: TRBD1
J: TRBJ1-3
size: -
CDR3: CASSFHLGQGGNTIYF
DNA: TGTGCCAGCAGCTTCCACCTGGGACAGGGTGGAAACACCATATATTTT

V: TRBV27
D: TRBD2
J: TRBJ2-7
size: -
CDR3: CASSLSPTSGTYEQYF
DNA: TGTGCCAGCAGTTTATCCCCCACTAGCGGGACCTACGAGCAGTACTTC

V: TRBV10-2
D: TRBD1
J: TRBJ1-1
size: -
CDR3: CASRATGFSNEAFF
DNA: TGCGCCAGCAGAGCGACAGGGTTTTCCAATGAAGCTTTCTTT

V: TRBV6-6
D: TRBD2
J: TRBJ2-3
size: few
CDR3: CASRRLAGASDTDTQYF
DNA: TGTGCCAGCAGGCGACTAGCGGGGGCCTCTGACACAGATACGCAGTATTTT

V: TRBV28
D: -
J: TRBJ1-1
size: -
CDR3: CASTMGKGLVNTEAFF
DNA: TGTGCCAGCACTATGGGCAAAGGACTGGTGAACACTGAAGCTTTCTTT

V: TRBV19
D: -
J: TRBJ1-5
size: -
CDR3: CASSQGRQGNQPQHF
DNA: TGTGCCAGTAGTCAGGGCCGACAGGGCAATCAGCCCCAGCATTTT

V: TRBV7-3
D: TRBD1
J: TRBJ2-1
size: -
CDR3: CASSRIGTGGYNEQFF
DNA: TGTGCCAGCAGCCGTATCGGGACAGGGGGCTACAATGAGCAGTTCTTC

V: TRBV2
D: TRBD1
J: TRBJ1-5
size: -
CDR3: CATQGGVEGQPQHF
DNA: TGTGCCACCCAAGGGGGCGTAGAGGGTCAGCCCCAGCATTTT

V: TRBV5-1
D: TRBD1
J: TRBJ1-6
size: once
CDR3: CASSMDRGNSPLHF
DNA: TGCGCCAGCAGCATGGACAGGGGCAATTCACCCCTCCACTTT

V: TRBV29-1
D: -
J: TRBJ1-1
size: -
CDR3: CSGKQGDTEAFF
DNA: TGCAGCGGTAAACAGGGAGACACTGAAGCTTTCTTT

V: TRBV7-9
D: -
J: TRBJ1-1
size: -
CDR3: CASSFYRDKDTEAFF
DNA: TGTGCCAGCAGCTTTTACCGGGACAAAGACACTGAAGCTTTCTTT

V: TRBV9
D: -
J: TRBJ2-2
size: -
CDR3: CASSVAGGASAGELFF
DNA: TGTGCCAGCAGCGTAGCCGGTGGGGCGAGCGCCGGGGAGCTGTTTTTT

V: TRBV10-3
D: -
J: TRBJ1-1
size: once
CDR3: CAISEGRENTEAFF
DNA: TGTGCCATCAGTGAGGGGCGGGAGAACACTGAAGCTTTCTTT

V: TRBV7-3
D: TRBD2
J: TRBJ2-1
size: -
CDR3: CASSPTTSGGDEQFF
DNA: TGTGCCAGCAGCCCTACCACTAGCGGGGGCGATGAGCAGTTCTTC

V: TRBV7-3
D: TRBD2
J: TRBJ2-3
size: many
CDR3: CASSPTSGGYTDTQYF
DNA: TGTGCCAGCAGCCCCACTAGCGGGGGGTACACAGATACGCAGTATTTT